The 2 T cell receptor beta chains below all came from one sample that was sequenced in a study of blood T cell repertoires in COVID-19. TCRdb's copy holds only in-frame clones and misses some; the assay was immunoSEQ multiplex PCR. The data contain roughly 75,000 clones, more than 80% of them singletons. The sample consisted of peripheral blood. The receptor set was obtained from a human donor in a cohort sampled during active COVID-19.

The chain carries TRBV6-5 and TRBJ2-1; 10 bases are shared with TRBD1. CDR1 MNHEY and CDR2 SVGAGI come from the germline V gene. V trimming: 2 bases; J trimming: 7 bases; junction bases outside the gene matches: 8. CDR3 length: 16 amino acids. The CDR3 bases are TGTGCCAGCAGTTACCCCGGGACAGGGGCCGTAAATGAGCAGTTCTTC. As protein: CASSYPGTGAVNEQFF.

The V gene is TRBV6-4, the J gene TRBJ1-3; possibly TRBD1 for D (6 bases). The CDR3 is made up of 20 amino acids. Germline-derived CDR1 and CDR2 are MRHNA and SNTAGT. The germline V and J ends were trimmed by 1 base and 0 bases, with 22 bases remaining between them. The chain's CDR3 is CASSDLAGAHNRRSGNTIYF. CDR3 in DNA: TGTGCCAGCAGTGACTTGGCAGGGGCCCACAATCGTCGCTCTGGAAACACCATATATTTT.